What follows are 15 T cell receptor beta chains derived from one specimen sequenced in a study of cytomegalovirus exposure and HLA in healthy donors. PCR amplification relied on 60 Vbeta primers (plus 13 Jbeta primers). TCRdb's table, derived via immunoSEQ multiplex PCR, lists solely in-frame clones and lacks some. The profile shows more than 150,000 clones, roughly 80% of them singletons. Sequencing used PBMCs. The receptors were sampled from a man aged 35-49 years in good health and CMV-seronegative.

The chain combines TRBV2 with TRBJ2-3; no clear D gene. Germline V lookup: CDR1 SNHLY, CDR2 FYNNEI. The V gene lost 4 bases and the J gene lost 2 bases, with 4 bases spanning the gap. The CDR3 is 12 amino acids. CDR3 nucleotide sequence: TGTGCCAGCAGTGTATCCACAGATACGCAGTATTTT. Its protein product is CASSVSTDTQYF.

The genes are TRBV5-4 and TRBJ2-7; 9 bases match TRBD2. The length of the CDR3 is 15 residues. With 6 bases clipped from V and 10 bases from J, the junction kept 17 bases outside the gene matches. In germline, CDR1 is SGHNT, CDR2 YYREEE (reference sequence). As DNA, the CDR3 is TGTGCCAGCACCAATCAGACTAGCGGTCCCAGGGGACAGTACTTC. Protein sequence: CASTNQTSGPRGQYF.

The rearrangement links TRBV4-3 to TRBJ1-2, with no clear D. The CDR3 spans 15 residues. Trimming cost V 0 bases and J 0 bases, with 8 bases left between them. Germline lookup yields CDR1 LGHNA and CDR2 YSLEER. CDR3 bases: TGCGCCAGCAGCCAAGAACGGGAGGCTAACTATGGCTACACCTTC. Its translation: CASSQEREANYGYTF.

The chain links TRBV6-1 to TRBJ2-1; D unresolved. The germline CDR1 and CDR2 sequences are MNHNS and SASEGT. CDR3 length equals 14 residues. The germline V and J ends were trimmed by 4 bases and 0 bases, with 7 bases remaining between them. In DNA form, the CDR3 reads TGTGCCAGCAGTGTACCCAGCTCCTACAATGAGCAGTTCTTC. Its protein product is CASSVPSSYNEQFF.

The gene calls are TRBV4-3 and TRBJ1-5; D remains unclear. Per germline, CDR1 LGHNA and CDR2 YSLEER. The CDR3 has 15 residues. V was trimmed by 0 bases and J by 0 bases, leaving 6 bases between them. CDR3 loop: CASSQDGHSNQPQHF. The DNA for the CDR3 is TGCGCCAGCAGCCAAGATGGGCATAGCAATCAGCCCCAGCATTTT.

This chain links TRBV30 with TRBJ1-2; D is unclear. CDR1 GTSNPN and CDR2 SVGIG come from the germline V gene (reference sequence). The CDR3 consists of 16 residues. The germline V and J ends were trimmed by 7 bases and 6 bases, with 27 bases remaining between them. In DNA, the CDR3 is TGTGCCTCGCTGGAGTCTGTGGGGAGGGTAGTGGATGGCTACACCTTC. Translation gives CASLESVGRVVDGYTF.

V usage is TRBV7-8 and J usage is TRBJ2-1, with 9 bases fitting TRBD2. CDR3 length: 14 residues. Germline CDR1 SGHVS, CDR2 FQNEAQ. V gave up 5 bases and J gave up 9 bases; unmatched junction bases: 8. CDR3 amino acids: CASSAGGAISEQFF. In nucleotides, the CDR3 is TGTGCCAGCAGCGCGGGGGGGGCGATAAGTGAGCAGTTCTTC.

This chain uses TRBV30 with TRBJ1-2, with a possible D match to TRBD1 (5 bases). Per the germline V gene, CDR1 is GTSNPN and CDR2 is SVGIG (reference sequence). Trimming stripped 3 bases from V and 0 bases from J, with 17 bases between. The CDR3 contains 16 residues. The CDR3 loop reads CAWRGGLVGPNYGYTF. CDR3 DNA: TGTGCCTGGAGGGGGGGATTGGTGGGCCCTAACTATGGCTACACCTTC.

V is TRBV7-9 and J is TRBJ2-7, with 9 bases fitting TRBD1. This CDR3 has 19 amino acids. Germline CDR1 and CDR2: SEHNR and FQNEAQ (reference sequence). V was clipped by 5 bases and J by 5 bases; unmatched bases: 22. The CDR3 is CASSPRLGQGRRAGDEQYF. The CDR3 DNA reads TGTGCCAGCAGCCCCCGACTAGGACAGGGGCGAAGAGCGGGCGACGAGCAGTACTTC.

CDR3 in DNA: TGTGCCAGCAGCTTAGATACCAGCGGAGGTGTCAATGAGCAGTTCTTC. Encoded protein: CASSLDTSGGVNEQFF. This chain links TRBV11-3 with TRBJ2-1; perhaps TRBD2 as D (5 bases). The CDR3 contains 16 residues. Per germline, CDR1 SGHNT and CDR2 YENEEA. Trimming removed 0 bases from V and 6 bases from J, with 15 bases in between.

In its sample, this clone was seen a few times. V usage is TRBV7-2 and J usage is TRBJ2-7; 7 nucleotides line up with TRBD1. J lost 1 base, V lost 6 bases, and 9 bases had no gene match. Germline CDR1 SGHTA, CDR2 FQGNSA. The CDR3 runs 15 residues. The CDR3 spells CASRLDRQPSYEQYF. CDR3 DNA: TGTGCCAGCAGACTGGACAGGCAGCCTTCCTACGAGCAGTACTTC.

This sequence joins TRBV7-6 and TRBJ2-3; 11 bases map to TRBD2. The V gene end was trimmed by 0 bases and the J gene end by 6 bases; junction bases not matched to a gene: 8. The CDR3 totals 17 residues. Germline assignment: CDR1 SGHVS and CDR2 FNYEAQ. DNA of the CDR3: TGTGCCAGCAGCTTAGCGCTAGCGGGGGGCGGTCGGGATACGCAGTATTTT. It is translated as CASSLALAGGGRDTQYF.

The chain uses TRBV12-1 and TRBJ2-2; the DNA was not used to check the table's D call, TRBD2. TRBV12-1 is labeled a pseudogene. The CDR3 totals 13 residues. This chain's CDR3 is CASRAVRDYKLFF. DNA of the CDR3: TGTGCCAGCAGGGCGGTCCGGGACTACAAGCTGTTTTTT.

This rearrangement joins TRBV27 to TRBJ2-5; 9 bases are a match to TRBD2. Germline-derived CDR1 and CDR2 are MNHEY and SMNVEV (reference sequence). The trim removed 3 bases at V and 0 bases at J, leaving 11 bases unmatched. The CDR3 has 18 residues. CDR3 nucleotides: TGTGCCAGCAGTTTTTATGTAGCGGGGGATAAATACCAAGAGACCCAGTACTTC. This codes for CASSFYVAGDKYQETQYF.

This chain links TRBV7-2 with TRBJ2-5; perhaps TRBD1 as D (6 bases). In germline, CDR1 is SGHTA, CDR2 FQGNSA. The CDR3 runs 16 residues. V lost 2 bases and J 2 bases, leaving 15 bases between the germline ends. The CDR3 reads CASSLLQGIGQETQYF. CDR3 bases: TGTGCCAGCAGCTTATTACAGGGAATTGGGCAAGAGACCCAGTACTTC.